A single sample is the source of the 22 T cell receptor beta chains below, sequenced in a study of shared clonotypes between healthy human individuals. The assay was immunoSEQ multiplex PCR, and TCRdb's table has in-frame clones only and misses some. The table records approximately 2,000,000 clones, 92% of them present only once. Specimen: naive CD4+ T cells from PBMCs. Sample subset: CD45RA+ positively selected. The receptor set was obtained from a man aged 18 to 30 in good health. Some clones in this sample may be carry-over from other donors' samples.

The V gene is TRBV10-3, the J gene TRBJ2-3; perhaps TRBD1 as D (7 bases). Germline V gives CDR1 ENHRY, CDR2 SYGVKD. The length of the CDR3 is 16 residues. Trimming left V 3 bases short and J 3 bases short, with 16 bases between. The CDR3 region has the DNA TGTGCCATCAGTGATCTGACAGGGAGGCGAACAGATACGCAGTATTTT. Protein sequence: CAISDLTGRRTDTQYF.

The CDR3 here is CASSFEGLNTEAFF. CDR3 nucleotide sequence: TGCGCCAGCAGCTTCGAAGGTCTTAACACTGAAGCTTTCTTT. The chain joins TRBV5-1 to TRBJ1-1; D ambiguous. V lost 2 bases to trimming and J lost 2 bases, with 10 bases between them. Germline values: CDR1 SGHRS, CDR2 YFSETQ. There are 14 residues in the CDR3.

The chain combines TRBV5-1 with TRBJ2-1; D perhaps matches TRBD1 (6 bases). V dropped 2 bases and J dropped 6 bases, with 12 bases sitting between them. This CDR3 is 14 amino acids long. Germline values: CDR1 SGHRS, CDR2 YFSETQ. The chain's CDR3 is CASSFPGEVNEQFF. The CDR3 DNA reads TGCGCCAGCAGCTTCCCAGGGGAAGTCAATGAGCAGTTCTTC. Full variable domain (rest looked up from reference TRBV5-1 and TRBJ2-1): KAGVTQTPRYLIKTRGQQVTLSCSPISGHRSVSWYQQTPGQGLQFLFEYFSETQRNKGNFPGRFSGRQFSNSRSEMNVSTLELGDSALYLCASSFPGEVNEQFFGPGTRLTVL.

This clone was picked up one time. CDR3 sequence (DNA): TGTGCCAGCAGCCAAGATTGGGGAGACTACACAGATACGCAGTATTTT. Its translation: CASSQDWGDYTDTQYF. The chain couples TRBV4-2 to TRBJ2-3; TRBD2 is a possible D gene (5 bases). This CDR3 spans 16 amino acids. CDR1 is LGHNA, CDR2 YNFKEQ, per germline. V dropped 0 bases and J dropped 2 bases, with 12 bases sitting between them.

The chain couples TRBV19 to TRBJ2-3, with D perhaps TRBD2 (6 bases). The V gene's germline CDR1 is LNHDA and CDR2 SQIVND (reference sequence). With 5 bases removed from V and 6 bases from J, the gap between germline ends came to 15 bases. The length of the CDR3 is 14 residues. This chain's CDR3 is CASSSSSAGDTQYF. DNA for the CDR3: TGTGCCAGTAGTTCCTCCTCCGCGGGGGATACGCAGTATTTT. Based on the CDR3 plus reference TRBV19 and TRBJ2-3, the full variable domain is DGGITQSPKYLFRKEGQNVTLSCEQNLNHDAMYWYRQDPGQGLRLIYYSQIVNDFQKGDIAEGYSVSREKKESFPLTVTSAQKNPTAFYLCASSSSSAGDTQYFGPGTRLTVL.

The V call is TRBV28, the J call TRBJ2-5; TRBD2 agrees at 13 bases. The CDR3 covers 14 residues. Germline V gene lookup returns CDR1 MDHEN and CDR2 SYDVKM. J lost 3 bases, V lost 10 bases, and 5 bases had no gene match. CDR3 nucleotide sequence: TGTGCCACCCACACTAGCGGGAGGGAAGAGACCCAGTACTTC. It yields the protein CATHTSGREETQYF.

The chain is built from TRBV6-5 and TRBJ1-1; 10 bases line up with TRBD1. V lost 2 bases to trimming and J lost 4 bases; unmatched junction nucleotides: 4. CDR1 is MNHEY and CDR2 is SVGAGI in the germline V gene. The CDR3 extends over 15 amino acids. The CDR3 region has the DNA TGTGCCAGCAGTTACCACGGGACAGGGGTCACTGAAGCTTTCTTT. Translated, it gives CASSYHGTGVTEAFF.

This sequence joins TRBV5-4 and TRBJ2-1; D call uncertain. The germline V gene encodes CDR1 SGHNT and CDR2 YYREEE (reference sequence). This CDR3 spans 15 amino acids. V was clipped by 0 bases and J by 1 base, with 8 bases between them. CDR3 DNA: TGTGCCAGCAGCTTGGCCGGTGCATCCTACAATGAGCAGTTCTTC. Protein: CASSLAGASYNEQFF.

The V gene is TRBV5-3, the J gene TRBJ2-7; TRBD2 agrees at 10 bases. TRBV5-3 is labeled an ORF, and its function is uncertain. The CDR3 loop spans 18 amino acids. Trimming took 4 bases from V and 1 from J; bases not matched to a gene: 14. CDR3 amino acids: CARSPRASGSPGSYEQYF. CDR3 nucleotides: TGTGCCAGAAGCCCCCGGGCTAGCGGGAGCCCCGGGTCCTACGAGCAGTACTTC.

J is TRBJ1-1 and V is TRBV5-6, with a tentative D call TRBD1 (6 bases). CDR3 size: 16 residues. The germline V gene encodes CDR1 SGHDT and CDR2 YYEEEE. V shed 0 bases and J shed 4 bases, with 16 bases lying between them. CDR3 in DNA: TGTGCCAGCAGCTTGGCCGTGGGGGCGCTGGTCACTGAAGCTTTCTTT. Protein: CASSLAVGALVTEAFF.

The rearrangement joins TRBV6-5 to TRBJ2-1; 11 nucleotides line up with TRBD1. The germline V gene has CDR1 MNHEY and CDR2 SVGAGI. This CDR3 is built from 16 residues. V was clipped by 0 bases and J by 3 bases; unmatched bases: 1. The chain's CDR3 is CASSYSGTGGYNEQFF. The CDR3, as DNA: TGTGCCAGCAGTTACTCAGGGACAGGGGGCTACAATGAGCAGTTCTTC.

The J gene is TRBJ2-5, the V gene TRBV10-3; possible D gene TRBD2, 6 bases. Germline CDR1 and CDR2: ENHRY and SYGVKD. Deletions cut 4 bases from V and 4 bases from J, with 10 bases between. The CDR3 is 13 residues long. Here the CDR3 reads CAISGGIAETQYF. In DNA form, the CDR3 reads TGTGCCATCAGTGGCGGGATTGCAGAGACCCAGTACTTC.

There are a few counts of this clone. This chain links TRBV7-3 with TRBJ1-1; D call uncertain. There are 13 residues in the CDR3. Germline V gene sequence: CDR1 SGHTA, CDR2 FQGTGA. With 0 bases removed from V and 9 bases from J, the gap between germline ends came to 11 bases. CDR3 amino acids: CASSLTSVAKAFF. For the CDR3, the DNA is TGTGCCAGCAGCTTAACTTCCGTAGCGAAAGCTTTCTTT.

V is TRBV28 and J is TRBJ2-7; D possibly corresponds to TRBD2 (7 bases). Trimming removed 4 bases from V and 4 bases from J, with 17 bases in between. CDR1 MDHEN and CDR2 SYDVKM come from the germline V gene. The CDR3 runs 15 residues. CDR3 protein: CASSSPSGGGYEQYF. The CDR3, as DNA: TGTGCCAGCAGTTCCCCTAGCGGAGGGGGGTACGAGCAGTACTTC.

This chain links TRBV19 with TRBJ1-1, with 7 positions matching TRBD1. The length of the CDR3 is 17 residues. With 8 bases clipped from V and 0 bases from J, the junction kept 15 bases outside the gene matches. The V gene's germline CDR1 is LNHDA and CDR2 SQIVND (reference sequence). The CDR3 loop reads CASGDFSGGYMNTEAFF. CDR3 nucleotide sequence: TGTGCCAGTGGGGACTTTTCAGGGGGGTACATGAACACTGAAGCTTTCTTT.

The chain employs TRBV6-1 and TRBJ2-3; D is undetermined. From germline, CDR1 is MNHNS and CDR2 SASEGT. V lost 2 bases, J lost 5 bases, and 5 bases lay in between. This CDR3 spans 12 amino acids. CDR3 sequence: CASSENRDTQYF. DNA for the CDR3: TGTGCCAGCAGTGAAAACCGAGATACGCAGTATTTT.

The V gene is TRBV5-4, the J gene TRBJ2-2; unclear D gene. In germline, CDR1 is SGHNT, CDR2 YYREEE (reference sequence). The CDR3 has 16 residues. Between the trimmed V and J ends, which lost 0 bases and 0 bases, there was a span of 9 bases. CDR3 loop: CASSLDPAPNTGELFF. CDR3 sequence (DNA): TGTGCCAGCAGCTTGGATCCCGCTCCGAACACCGGGGAGCTGTTTTTT.

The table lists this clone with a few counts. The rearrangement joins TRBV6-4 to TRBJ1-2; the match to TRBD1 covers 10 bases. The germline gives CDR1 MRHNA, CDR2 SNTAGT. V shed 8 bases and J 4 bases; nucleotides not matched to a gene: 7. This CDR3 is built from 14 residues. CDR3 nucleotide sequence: TGTGCCAGCCGGAGGGACAGGGGCGCCTATGGCTACACCTTC. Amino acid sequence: CASRRDRGAYGYTF.

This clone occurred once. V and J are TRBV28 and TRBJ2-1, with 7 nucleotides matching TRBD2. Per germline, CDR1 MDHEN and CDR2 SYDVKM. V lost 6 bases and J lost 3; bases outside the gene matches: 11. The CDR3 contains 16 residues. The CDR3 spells CASRDRKRGFYNEQFF. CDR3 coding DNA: TGTGCCAGCAGGGACCGGAAGCGGGGATTCTACAATGAGCAGTTCTTC.

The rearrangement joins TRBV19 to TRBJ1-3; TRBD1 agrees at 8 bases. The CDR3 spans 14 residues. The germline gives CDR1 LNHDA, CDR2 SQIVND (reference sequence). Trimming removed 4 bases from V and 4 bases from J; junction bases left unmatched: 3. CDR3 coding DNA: TGTGCCAGTAGTAGACAGGGGCGGGGAAACACCATATATTTT. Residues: CASSRQGRGNTIYF.

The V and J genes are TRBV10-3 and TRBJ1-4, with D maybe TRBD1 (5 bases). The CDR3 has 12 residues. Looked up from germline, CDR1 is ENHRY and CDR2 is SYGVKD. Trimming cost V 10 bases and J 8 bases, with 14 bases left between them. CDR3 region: CATRGAAEKLFF. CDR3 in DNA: TGTGCCACCCGAGGGGCAGCGGAAAAACTGTTTTTT.

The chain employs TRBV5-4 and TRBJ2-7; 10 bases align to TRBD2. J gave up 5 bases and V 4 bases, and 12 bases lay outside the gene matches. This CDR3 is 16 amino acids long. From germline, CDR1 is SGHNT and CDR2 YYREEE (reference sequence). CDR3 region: CASSQLLAGEFHEQYF. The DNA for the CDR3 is TGTGCCAGCAGCCAATTGCTAGCGGGAGAGTTTCACGAGCAGTACTTC.